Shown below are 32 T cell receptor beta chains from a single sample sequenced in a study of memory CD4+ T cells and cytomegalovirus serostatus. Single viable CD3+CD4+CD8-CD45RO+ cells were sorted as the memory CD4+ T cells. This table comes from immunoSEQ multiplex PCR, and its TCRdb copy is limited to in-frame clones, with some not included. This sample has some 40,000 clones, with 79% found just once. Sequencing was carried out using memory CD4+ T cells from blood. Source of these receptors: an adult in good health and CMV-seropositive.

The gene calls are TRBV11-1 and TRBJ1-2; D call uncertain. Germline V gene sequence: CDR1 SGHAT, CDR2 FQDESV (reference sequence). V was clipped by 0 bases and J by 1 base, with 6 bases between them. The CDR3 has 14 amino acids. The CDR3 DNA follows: TGTGCCAGCAGCTTAGCACAGAATAACTATGGCTACACCTTC. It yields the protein CASSLAQNNYGYTF. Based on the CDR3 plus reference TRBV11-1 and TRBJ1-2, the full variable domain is EAEVAQSPRYKITEKSQAVAFWCDPISGHATLYWYRQILGQGPELLVQFQDESVVDDSQLPKDRFSAERLKGVDSTLKIQPAELGDSAMYLCASSLAQNNYGYTFGSGTRLTVV.

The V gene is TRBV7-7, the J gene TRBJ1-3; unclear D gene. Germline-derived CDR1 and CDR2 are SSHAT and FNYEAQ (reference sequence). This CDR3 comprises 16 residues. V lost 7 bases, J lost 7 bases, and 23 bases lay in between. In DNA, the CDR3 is TGTGCCAGCACCTATCCCCCGGGATCCTTGCGGAACACCATATATTTT. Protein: CASTYPPGSLRNTIYF.

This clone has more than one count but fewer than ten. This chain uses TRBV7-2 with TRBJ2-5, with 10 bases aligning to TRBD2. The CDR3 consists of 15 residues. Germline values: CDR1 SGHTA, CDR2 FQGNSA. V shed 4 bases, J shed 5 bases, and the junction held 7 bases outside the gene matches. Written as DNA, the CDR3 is TGTGCCAGCAGCTCGAAGCGGGAGGGGGGGGAGACCCAGTACTTC. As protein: CASSSKREGGETQYF.

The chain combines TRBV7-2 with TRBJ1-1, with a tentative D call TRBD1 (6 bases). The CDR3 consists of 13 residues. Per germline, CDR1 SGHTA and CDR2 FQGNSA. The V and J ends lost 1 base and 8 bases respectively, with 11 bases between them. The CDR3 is CASSLDTGTEAFF. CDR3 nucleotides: TGTGCCAGCAGCTTAGATACAGGGACCGAAGCTTTCTTT.

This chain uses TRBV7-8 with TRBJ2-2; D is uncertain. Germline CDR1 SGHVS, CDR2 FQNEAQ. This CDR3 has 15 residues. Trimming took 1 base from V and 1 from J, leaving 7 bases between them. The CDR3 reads CASSLVHLNTGELFF. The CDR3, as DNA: TGTGCCAGCAGCTTAGTACACTTGAACACCGGGGAGCTGTTTTTT.

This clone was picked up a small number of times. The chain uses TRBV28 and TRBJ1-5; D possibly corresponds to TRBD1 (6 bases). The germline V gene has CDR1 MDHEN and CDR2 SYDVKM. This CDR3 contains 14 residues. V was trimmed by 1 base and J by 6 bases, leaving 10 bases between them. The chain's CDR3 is CASSLYGGSQPQHF. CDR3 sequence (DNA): TGTGCCAGCAGTTTATACGGGGGCAGTCAGCCCCAGCATTTT.

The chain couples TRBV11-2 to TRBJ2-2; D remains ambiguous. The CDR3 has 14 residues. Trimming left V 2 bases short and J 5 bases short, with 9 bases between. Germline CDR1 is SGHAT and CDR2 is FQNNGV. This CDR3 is CASSLMAGTGELFF. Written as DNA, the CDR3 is TGTGCCAGCAGCTTAATGGCAGGAACCGGGGAGCTGTTTTTT.

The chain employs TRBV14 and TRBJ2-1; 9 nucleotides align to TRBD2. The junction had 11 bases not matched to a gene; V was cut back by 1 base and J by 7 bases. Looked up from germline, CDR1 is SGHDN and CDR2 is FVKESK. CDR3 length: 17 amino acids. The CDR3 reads CASSQVPYSGRGNEQFF. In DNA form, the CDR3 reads TGTGCCAGCAGCCAAGTACCCTATAGCGGGAGAGGGAATGAGCAGTTCTTC.

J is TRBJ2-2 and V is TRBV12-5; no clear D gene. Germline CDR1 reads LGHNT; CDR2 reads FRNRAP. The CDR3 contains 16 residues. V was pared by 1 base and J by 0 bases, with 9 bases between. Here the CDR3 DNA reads TGTGCTAGTGGTTTGGCAGGAAACGCGAACACCGGGGAGCTGTTTTTT. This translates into CASGLAGNANTGELFF.

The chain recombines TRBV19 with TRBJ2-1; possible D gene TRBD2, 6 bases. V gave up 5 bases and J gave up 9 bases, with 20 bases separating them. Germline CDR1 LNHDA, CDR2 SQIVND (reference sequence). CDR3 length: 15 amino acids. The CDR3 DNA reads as TGTGCCAGTAGTCCACGAGCTAGCGTTAGGAGTGAGCAGTTCTTC. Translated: CASSPRASVRSEQFF. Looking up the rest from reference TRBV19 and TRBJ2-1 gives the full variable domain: DGGITQSPKYLFRKEGQNVTLSCEQNLNHDAMYWYRQDPGQGLRLIYYSQIVNDFQKGDIAEGYSVSREKKESFPLTVTSAQKNPTAFYLCASSPRASVRSEQFFGPGTRLTVL.

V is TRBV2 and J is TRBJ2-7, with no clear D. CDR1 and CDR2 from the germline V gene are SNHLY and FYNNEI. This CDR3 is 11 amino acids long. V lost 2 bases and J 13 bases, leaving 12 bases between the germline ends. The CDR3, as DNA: TGTGCCAGCAGTGAACAGGCTATGGGCTACTTC. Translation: CASSEQAMGYF. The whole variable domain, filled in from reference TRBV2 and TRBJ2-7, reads EPEVTQTPSHQVTQMGQEVILRCVPISNHLYFYWYRQILGQKVEFLVSFYNNEISEKSEIFDDQFSVERPDGSNFTLKIRSTKLEDSAMYFCASSEQAMGYFGPGTRLTVT.

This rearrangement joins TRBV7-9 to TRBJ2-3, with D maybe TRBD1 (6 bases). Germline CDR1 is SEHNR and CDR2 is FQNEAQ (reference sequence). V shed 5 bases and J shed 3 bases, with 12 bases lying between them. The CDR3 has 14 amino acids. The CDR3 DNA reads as TGTGCCAGCAGCGAACAGGGTGTTACAGATACGCAGTATTTT. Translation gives CASSEQGVTDTQYF. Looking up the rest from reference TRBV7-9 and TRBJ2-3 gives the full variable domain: DTGVSQNPRHKITKRGQNVTFRCDPISEHNRLYWYRQTLGQGPEFLTYFQNEAQLEKSRLLSDRFSAERPKGSFSTLEIQRTEQGDSAMYLCASSEQGVTDTQYFGPGTRLTVL.

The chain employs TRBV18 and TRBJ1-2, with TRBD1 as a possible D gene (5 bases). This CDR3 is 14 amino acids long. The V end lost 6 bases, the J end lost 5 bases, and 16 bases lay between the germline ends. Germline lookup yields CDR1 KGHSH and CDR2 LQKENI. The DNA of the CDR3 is TGTGCCAGCTCGCCCACAGGCGGGGGGTATGGCTACACCTTC. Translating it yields CASSPTGGGYGYTF.

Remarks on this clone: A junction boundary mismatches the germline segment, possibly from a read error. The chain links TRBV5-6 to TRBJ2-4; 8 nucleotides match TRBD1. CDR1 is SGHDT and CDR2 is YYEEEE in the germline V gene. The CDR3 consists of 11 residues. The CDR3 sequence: CASSLQGVSDF. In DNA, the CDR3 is TGTGCCAGCAGCTTACAGGGGGTCTCGGACTTC.

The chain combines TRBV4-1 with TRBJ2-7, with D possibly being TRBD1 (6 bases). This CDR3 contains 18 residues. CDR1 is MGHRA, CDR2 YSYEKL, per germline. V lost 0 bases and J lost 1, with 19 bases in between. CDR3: CASSQDPLEDRPSYEQYF. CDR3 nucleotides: TGCGCCAGCAGCCAAGATCCTCTCGAGGACAGACCTTCCTACGAGCAGTACTTC.

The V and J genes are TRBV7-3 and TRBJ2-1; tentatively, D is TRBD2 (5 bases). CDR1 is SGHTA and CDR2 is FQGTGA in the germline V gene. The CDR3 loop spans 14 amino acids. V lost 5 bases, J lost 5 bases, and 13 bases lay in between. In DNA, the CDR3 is TGTGCCAGCAGCCCGACCCTAGCAGACAATGAGCAGTTCTTC. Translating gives CASSPTLADNEQFF.

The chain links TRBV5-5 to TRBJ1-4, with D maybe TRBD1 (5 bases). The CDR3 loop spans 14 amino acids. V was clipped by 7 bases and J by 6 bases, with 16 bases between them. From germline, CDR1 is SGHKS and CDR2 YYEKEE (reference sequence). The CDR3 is CASGRTGRDEKLFF. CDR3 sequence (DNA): TGTGCCAGCGGCAGGACGGGCAGGGATGAAAAACTGTTTTTT. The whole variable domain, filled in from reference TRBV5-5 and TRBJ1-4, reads DAGVTQSPTHLIKTRGQQVTLRCSPISGHKSVSWYQQVLGQGPQFIFQYYEKEERGRGNFPDRFSARQFPNYSSELNVNALLLGDSALYLCASGRTGRDEKLFFGSGTQLSVL.

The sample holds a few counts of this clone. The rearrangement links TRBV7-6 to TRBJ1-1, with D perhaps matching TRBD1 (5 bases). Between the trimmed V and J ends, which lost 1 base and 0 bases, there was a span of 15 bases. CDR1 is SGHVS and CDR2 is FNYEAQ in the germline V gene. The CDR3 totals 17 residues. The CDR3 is CASSLERGSRLNTEAFF. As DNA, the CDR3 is TGTGCCAGCAGCTTAGAGCGGGGGAGCAGGTTGAACACTGAAGCTTTCTTT. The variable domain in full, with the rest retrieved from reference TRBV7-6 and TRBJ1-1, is GAGVSQSPRYKVTKRGQDVALRCDPISGHVSLYWYRQALGQGPEFLTYFNYEAQQDKSGLPNDRFSAERPEGSISTLTIQRTEQRDSAMYRCASSLERGSRLNTEAFFGQGTRLTVV.

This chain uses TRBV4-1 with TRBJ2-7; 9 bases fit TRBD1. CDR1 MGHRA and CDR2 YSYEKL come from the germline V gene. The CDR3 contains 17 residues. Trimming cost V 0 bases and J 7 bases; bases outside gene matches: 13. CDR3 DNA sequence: TGCGCCAGCAGCCAAGACCCTCCTCGGACAGGGGCAAGGGAGCAGTACTTC. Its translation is CASSQDPPRTGAREQYF.

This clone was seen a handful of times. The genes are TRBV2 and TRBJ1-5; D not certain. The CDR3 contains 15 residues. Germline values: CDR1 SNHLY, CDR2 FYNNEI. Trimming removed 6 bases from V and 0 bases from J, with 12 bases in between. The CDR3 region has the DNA TGTGCCAGCAGCCCCGGGCCCTATAGCAATCAGCCCCAGCATTTT. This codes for CASSPGPYSNQPQHF. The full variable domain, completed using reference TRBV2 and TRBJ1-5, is EPEVTQTPSHQVTQMGQEVILRCVPISNHLYFYWYRQILGQKVEFLVSFYNNEISEKSEIFDDQFSVERPDGSNFTLKIRSTKLEDSAMYFCASSPGPYSNQPQHFGDGTRLSIL.

CDR3 sequence: CASSLSPSQETQYF. CDR3 sequence (DNA): TGTGCCAGCAGTTTATCCCCCTCACAGGAGACCCAGTACTTC. The rearrangement joins TRBV28 to TRBJ2-5; D gene unclear. There are 14 residues in the CDR3. Looked up from germline, CDR1 is MDHEN and CDR2 is SYDVKM. The V end was cut by 1 base, the J end by 5 bases, with 11 bases between.

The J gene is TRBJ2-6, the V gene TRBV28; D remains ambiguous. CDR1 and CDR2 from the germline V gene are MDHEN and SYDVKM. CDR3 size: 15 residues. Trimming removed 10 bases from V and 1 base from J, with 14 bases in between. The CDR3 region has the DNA TGTGCCACAGAGGACGGAAATTCTGGGGCCAACGTCCTGACTTTC. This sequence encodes CATEDGNSGANVLTF.

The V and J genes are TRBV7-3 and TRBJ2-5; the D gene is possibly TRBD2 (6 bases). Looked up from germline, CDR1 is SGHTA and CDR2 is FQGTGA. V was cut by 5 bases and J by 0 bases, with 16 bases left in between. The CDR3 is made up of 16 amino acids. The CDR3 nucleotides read TGTGCCAGCAGCCGACCGCGGGACCCCTACCAAGAGACCCAGTACTTC. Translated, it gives CASSRPRDPYQETQYF.

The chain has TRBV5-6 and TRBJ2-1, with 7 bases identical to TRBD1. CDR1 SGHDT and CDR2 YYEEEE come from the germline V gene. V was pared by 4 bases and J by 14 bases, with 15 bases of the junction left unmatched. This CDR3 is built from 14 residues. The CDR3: CASSPRQGKGSKFF. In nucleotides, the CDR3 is TGTGCCAGCAGCCCCAGACAGGGAAAGGGTTCCAAGTTCTTC.

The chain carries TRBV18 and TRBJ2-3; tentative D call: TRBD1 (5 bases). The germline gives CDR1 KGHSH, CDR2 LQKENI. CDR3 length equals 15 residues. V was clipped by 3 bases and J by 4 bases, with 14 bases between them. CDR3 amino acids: CASSPNQGYADTQYF. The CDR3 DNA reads TGTGCCAGCTCACCGAATCAGGGTTACGCAGATACGCAGTATTTT.

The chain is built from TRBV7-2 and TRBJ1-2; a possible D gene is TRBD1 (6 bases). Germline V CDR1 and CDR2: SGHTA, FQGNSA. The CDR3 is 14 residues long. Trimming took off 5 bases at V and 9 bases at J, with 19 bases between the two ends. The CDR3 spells CASSRGDRIESYTF. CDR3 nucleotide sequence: TGTGCCAGCAGCCGGGGAGACAGGATAGAGAGCTACACCTTC.

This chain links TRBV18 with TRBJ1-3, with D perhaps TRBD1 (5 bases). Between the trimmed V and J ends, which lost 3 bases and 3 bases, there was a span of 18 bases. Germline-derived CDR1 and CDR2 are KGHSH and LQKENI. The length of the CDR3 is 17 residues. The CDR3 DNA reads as TGTGCCAGCTCACCTGTAGAGTTCGCAGGGATTGGAAACACCATATATTTT. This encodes CASSPVEFAGIGNTIYF.

The CDR3 here is CASSLVGPGGYTF. The DNA for the CDR3 is TGTGCCAGCAGCTTGGTAGGGCCGGGAGGCTACACCTTC. The chain uses TRBV5-6 and TRBJ1-2; D is uncertain. Germline lookup yields CDR1 SGHDT and CDR2 YYEEEE. The germline V and J ends were trimmed by 0 bases and 8 bases, with 11 bases remaining between them. The CDR3 consists of 13 residues.

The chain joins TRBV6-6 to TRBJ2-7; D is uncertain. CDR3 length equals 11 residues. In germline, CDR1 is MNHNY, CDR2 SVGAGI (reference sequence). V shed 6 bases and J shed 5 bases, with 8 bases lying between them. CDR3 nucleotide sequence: TGTGCCAGCAGCCTCGTGAACGAGCAGTACTTC. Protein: CASSLVNEQYF.

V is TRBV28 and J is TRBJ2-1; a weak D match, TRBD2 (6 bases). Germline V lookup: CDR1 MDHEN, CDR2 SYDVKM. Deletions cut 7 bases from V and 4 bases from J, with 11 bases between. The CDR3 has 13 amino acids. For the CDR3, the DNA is TGTGCCAGCAAACTAGCTTTGTACAATGAGCAGTTCTTC. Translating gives CASKLALYNEQFF.

CDR3 sequence: CATSRVRLASGGAGDTQYF. The CDR3 bases are TGTGCCACCAGCAGAGTTCGTCTGGCTAGCGGGGGGGCAGGGGATACGCAGTATTTT. The V gene is TRBV15, the J gene TRBJ2-3, with 12 bases lining up with TRBD2. Trimming cost V 1 base and J 6 bases; bases outside gene matches: 14. CDR1 and CDR2 from the germline V gene are LNHNV and YYDKDF (reference sequence). The CDR3 runs 19 residues.

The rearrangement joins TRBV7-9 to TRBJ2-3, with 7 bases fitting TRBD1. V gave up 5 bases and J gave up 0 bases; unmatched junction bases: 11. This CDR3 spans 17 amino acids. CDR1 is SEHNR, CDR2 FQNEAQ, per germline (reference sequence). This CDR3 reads CASSPIPRDSSTDTQYF. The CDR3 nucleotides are TGTGCCAGCAGCCCCATACCCCGGGACAGTAGCACAGATACGCAGTATTTT.